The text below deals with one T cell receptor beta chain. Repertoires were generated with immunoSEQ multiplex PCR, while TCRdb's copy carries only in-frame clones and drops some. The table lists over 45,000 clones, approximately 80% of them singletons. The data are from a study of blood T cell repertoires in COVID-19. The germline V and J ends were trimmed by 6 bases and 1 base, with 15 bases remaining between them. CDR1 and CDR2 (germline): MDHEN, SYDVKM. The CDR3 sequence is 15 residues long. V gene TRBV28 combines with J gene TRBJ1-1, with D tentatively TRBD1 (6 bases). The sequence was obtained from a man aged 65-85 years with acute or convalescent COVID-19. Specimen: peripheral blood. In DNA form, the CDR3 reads TGTGCCAGCAGCCTTAGAACACAGGGGAACACTGAAGCTTTCTTT. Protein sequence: CASSLRTQGNTEAFF.